A single T cell receptor beta chain is shown here with its context. What it recognizes is unknown. This sample was taken from a study of cytomegalovirus exposure and HLA in healthy donors. Study details: There were some 400 genotyped donors. Of these, roughly 80% fell in the genetic ancestry cluster associated with self-reported Caucasian donors.

Findings of the study overall: Usually a TCR sequence was rare, but some public TCRs were found in many donors.

This CDR3 comprises 14 residues. Germline trimming cut 3 bases from V and 4 bases from J; bases unmatched to any gene: 4. Germline V gene data show CDR1 as SGHVS and CDR2 as FNYEAQ. 13 Jbeta primers and 60 Vbeta primers were used for the PCR. The authors' processing: The count from a later analysis was some 80 million unique TCR beta chains, about 9.9 million of them shared. Only in-frame clones appear in the TCRdb table, and some are missing; sequencing was by immunoSEQ multiplex PCR. The DNA was the basis for D and trimming; V, J and clone size are from that table. The profile shows 130,000 or so clones, 61% of them singletons.

Sequencing was carried out using PBMCs. This receptor was obtained from a male donor in good health and CMV-seronegative. The chain combines TRBV7-6 with TRBJ1-2; 8 positions agree with TRBD1. The CDR3 protein is CASSFSQGAYGYTF. The CDR3 nucleotides are TGTGCCAGCAGCTTTAGTCAGGGGGCCTATGGCTACACCTTC.